Each of the 2 T cell receptor beta chains below was sequenced from the same sample in a study of T cells in women clearing cervical HPV infection. TCRdb's table, derived via immunoSEQ multiplex PCR, lists solely in-frame clones and lacks some. This sample's clone table lists 45,000 to 50,000 clones. The sample was blood buffy coat. The receptors stem from a woman aged 18-70 years with a cervical HPV16 infection that either progressed to CIN3+ or cleared (not recorded which).

The CDR3 loop reads CASSPPVAQGTNYGYTF. The part of the CDR3 DNA that was read is TGTGCCAGCTCACCACCGGTTGCTCAGGGGACTAACTATGGC. The chain joins TRBV18 to TRBJ1-2; tentatively, D is TRBD1 (6 bases). The read finishes 3 residues shy of the CDR3 end, and the germline J gene is used to complete it. This CDR3 comprises 17 residues. Looked up from germline, CDR1 is KGHSH and CDR2 is LQKENI. Trimming removed 0 bases at V and 0 bases at J, with 14 bases between.

As concerns this clone: The read finishes 3 residues shy of the CDR3 end, and the germline J gene is used to complete it. The rearrangement links TRBV5-1 to TRBJ2-7, with 7 positions matching TRBD2. The CDR3 contains 14 residues. The germline CDR1 and CDR2 sequences are SGHRS and YFSETQ. V shed 7 bases, J shed 2 bases, and the junction held 9 bases outside the gene matches. CDR3 protein: CASRITLAAYEQYF. The sequenced part of the CDR3 DNA is TGCGCCAGCCGAATAACGCTAGCGGCCTACGAG.